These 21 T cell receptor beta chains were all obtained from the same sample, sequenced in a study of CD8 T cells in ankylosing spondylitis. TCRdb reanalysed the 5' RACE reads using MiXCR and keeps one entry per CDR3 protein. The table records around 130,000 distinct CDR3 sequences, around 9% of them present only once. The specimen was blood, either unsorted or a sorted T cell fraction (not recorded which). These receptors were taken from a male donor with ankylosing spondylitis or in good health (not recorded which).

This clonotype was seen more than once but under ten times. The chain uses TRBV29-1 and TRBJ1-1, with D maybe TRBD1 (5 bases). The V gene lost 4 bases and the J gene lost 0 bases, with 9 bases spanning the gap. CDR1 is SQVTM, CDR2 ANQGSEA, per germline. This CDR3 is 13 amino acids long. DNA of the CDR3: TGCAGCGTTGGCCGGGGACTGAACACTGAAGCTTTCTTT. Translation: CSVGRGLNTEAFF.

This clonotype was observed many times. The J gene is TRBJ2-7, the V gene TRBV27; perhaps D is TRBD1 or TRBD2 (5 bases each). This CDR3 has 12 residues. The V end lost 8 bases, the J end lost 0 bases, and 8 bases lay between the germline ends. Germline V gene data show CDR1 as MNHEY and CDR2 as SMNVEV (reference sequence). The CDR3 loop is CASGGSSYEQYF. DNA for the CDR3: TGTGCCAGCGGGGGAAGCTCCTACGAGCAGTACTTC.

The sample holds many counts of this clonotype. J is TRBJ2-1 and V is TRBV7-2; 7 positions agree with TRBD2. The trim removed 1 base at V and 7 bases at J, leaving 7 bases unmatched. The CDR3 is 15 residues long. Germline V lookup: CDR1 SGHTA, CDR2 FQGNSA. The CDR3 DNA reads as TGTGCCAGCAGCTTAGGAACTAGCGCGGAGAATGAGCAGTTCTTC. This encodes CASSLGTSAENEQFF. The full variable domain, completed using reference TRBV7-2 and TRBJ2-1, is GAGVSQSPSNKVTEKGKDVELRCDPISGHTALYWYRQSLGQGLEFLIYFQGNSAPDKSGLPSDRFSAERTGGSVSTLTIQRTQQEDSAVYLCASSLGTSAENEQFFGPGTRLTVL.

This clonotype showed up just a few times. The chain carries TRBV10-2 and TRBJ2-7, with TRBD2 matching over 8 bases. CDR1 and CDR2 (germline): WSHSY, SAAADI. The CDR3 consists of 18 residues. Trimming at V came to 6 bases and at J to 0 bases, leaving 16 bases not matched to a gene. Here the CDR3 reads CASRSRREGSLHSYEQYF. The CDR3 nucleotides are TGCGCCAGCAGATCTCGTCGGGAGGGCTCCCTTCACTCCTACGAGCAGTACTTC.

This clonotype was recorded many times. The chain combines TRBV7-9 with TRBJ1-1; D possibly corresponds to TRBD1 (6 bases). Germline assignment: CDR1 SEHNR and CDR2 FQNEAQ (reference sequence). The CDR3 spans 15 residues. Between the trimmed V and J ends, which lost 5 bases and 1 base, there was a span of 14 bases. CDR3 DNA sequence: TGTGCCAGCAGCATAAAGGCAGGGGAGAACACTGAAGCTTTCTTT. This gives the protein CASSIKAGENTEAFF.

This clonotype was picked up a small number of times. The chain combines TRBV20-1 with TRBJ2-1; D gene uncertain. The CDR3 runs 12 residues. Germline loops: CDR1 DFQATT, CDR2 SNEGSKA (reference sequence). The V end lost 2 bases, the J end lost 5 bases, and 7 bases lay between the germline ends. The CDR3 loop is CSARKRNNEQFF. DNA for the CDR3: TGCAGTGCTAGAAAACGGAACAATGAGCAGTTCTTC.

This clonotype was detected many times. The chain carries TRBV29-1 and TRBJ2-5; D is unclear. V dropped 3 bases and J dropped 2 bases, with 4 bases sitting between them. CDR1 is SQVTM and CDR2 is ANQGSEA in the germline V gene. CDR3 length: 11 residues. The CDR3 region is CSVDHQETQYF. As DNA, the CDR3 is TGCAGCGTTGACCATCAAGAGACCCAGTACTTC.

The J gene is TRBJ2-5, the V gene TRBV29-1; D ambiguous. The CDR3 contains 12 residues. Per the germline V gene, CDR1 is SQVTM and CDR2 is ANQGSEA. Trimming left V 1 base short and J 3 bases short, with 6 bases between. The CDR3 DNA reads TGCAGCGTTGAAGGTCAGAAAGAGACCCAGTACTTC. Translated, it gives CSVEGQKETQYF.

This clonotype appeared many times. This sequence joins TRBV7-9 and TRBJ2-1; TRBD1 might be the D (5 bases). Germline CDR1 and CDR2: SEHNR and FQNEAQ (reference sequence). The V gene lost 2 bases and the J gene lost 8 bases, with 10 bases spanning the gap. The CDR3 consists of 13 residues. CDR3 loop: CASSLFIGDEQFF. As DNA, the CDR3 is TGTGCCAGCAGCTTATTTATAGGGGATGAGCAGTTCTTC.

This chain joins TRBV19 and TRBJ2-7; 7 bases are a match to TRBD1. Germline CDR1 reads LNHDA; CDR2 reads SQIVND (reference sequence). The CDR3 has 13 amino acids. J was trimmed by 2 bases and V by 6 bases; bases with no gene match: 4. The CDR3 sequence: CASSETGTYEQYF. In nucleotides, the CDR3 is TGTGCCAGTAGCGAGACAGGGACCTACGAGCAGTACTTC. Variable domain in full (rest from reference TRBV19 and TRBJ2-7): DGGITQSPKYLFRKEGQNVTLSCEQNLNHDAMYWYRQDPGQGLRLIYYSQIVNDFQKGDIAEGYSVSREKKESFPLTVTSAQKNPTAFYLCASSETGTYEQYFGPGTRLTVT.

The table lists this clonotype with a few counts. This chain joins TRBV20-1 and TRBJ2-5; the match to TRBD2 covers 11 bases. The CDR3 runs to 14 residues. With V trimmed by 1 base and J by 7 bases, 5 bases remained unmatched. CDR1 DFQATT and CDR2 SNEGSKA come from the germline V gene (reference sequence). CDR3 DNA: TGCAGTGCTAGAGGACTAGCGGGGACTGGGACCCAGTACTTC. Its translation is CSARGLAGTGTQYF.

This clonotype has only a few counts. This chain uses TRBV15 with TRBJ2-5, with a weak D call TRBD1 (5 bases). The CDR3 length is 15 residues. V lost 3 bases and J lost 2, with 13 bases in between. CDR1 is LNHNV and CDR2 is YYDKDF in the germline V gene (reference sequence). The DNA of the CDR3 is TGTGCCACCAGCAGGGGTAGACAGCTACAAGAGACCCAGTACTTC. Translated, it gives CATSRGRQLQETQYF.

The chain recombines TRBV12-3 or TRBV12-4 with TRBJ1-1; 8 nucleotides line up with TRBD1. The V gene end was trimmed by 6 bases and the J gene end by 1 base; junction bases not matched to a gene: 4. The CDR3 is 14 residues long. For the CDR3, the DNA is TGTGCCAGCAGCTGGACAGGGAGGAACACTGAAGCTTTCTTT. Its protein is CASSWTGRNTEAFF.

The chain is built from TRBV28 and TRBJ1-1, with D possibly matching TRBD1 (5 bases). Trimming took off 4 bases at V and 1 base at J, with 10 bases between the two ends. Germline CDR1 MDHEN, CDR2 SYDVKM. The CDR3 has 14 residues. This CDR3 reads CASSSPDRNTEAFF. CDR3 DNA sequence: TGTGCCAGCAGTTCACCCGACAGGAACACTGAAGCTTTCTTT. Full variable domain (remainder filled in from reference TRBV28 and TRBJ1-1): DVKVTQSSRYLVKRTGEKVFLECVQDMDHENMFWYRQDPGLGLRLIYFSYDVKMKEKGDIPEGYSVSREKKERFSLILESASTNQTSMYLCASSSPDRNTEAFFGQGTRLTVV.

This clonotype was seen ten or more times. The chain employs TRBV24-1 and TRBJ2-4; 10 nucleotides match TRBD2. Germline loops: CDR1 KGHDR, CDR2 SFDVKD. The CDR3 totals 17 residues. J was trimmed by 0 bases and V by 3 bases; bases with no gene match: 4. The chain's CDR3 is CATSDPSGRGAKNIQYF. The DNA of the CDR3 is TGTGCCACCAGTGATCCAAGCGGGAGGGGAGCCAAAAACATTCAGTACTTC.

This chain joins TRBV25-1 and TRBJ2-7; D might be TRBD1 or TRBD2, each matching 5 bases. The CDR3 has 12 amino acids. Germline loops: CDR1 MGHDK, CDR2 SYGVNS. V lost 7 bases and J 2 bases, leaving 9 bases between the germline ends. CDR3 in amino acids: CASKGRPYEQYF. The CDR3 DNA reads TGTGCCAGCAAGGGACGCCCCTACGAGCAGTACTTC.

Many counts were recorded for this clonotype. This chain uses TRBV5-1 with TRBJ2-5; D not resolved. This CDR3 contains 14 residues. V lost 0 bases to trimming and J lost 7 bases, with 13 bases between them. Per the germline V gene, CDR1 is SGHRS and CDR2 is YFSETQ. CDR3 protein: CASSLGTGHSTQYF. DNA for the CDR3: TGCGCCAGCAGCTTGGGGACGGGTCATTCGACCCAGTACTTC.

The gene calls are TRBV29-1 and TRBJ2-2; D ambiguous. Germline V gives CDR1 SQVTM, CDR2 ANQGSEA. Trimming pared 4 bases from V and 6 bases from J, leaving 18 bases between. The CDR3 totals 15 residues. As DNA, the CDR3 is TGCAGCGTTGTGGCCAACGCACCGGATGCCGGGGAGCTGTTTTTT. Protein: CSVVANAPDAGELFF.

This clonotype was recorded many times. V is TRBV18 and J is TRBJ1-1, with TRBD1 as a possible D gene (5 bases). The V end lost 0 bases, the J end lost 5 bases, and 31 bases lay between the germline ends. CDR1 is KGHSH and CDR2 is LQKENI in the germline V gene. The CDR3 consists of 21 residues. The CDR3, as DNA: TGTGCCAGCTCACCACCAGTTGTGGGGCGCGGGAGGGTCAATCTTCAGACTGAAGCTTTCTTT. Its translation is CASSPPVVGRGRVNLQTEAFF.

In DNA form, the CDR3 reads TGCGCCAGCAGCTCCCAGGGAGGCGACTTCTATGGCTACACCTTC. This codes for CASSSQGGDFYGYTF. The chain has TRBV5-1 and TRBJ1-2; tentatively, D is TRBD1 (5 bases). Per the germline V gene, CDR1 is SGHRS and CDR2 is YFSETQ. V dropped 3 bases and J dropped 4 bases, with 16 bases sitting between them. The length of the CDR3 is 15 residues.

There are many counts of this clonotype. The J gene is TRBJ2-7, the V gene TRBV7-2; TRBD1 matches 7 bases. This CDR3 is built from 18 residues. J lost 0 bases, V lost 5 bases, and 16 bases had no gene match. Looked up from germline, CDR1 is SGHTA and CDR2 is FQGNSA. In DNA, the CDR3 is TGTGCCAGCAGCCGAACAGCTATGGGACAGAGAGTCTCCTACGAGCAGTACTTC. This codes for CASSRTAMGQRVSYEQYF.